A single sample gave rise to the 7 T cell receptor beta chains below, sequenced in a study of blood T cell repertoires in COVID-19. Profiling relied on immunoSEQ multiplex PCR, and the TCRdb table lists in-frame clones only, not all of them. The sample lists about 260,000 clones, approximately 88% occurring once. Sequences were obtained from PBMCs or T cells enriched from blood (not recorded which). All receptors come from a woman between 40 and 55 years old who had been exposed to COVID-19.

The genes are TRBV4-1 and TRBJ1-5, with D possibly TRBD1 on 5 matching bases. Trimming left V 4 bases short and J 5 bases short, with 12 bases between. The CDR3 covers 14 residues. Germline assignment: CDR1 MGHRA and CDR2 YSYEKL. This CDR3 is CASSPTEVDQPQHF. Written as DNA, the CDR3 is TGCGCCAGCAGCCCGACAGAAGTTGATCAGCCCCAGCATTTT.

The rearrangement uses TRBV29-1 and TRBJ1-2; D is uncertain. The CDR3 loop spans 13 amino acids. V was pared by 2 bases and J by 6 bases, with 13 bases between. From germline, CDR1 is SQVTM and CDR2 ANQGSEA. DNA for the CDR3: TGCAGCGTTGAACGCGACACTCCAGATGGCTACACCTTC. Encoded protein: CSVERDTPDGYTF.

The rearrangement joins TRBV2 to TRBJ2-1, with TRBD2 matching over 13 bases. CDR1 and CDR2 (germline): SNHLY, FYNNEI. The junction had 8 bases not matched to a gene; V was cut back by 7 bases and J by 5 bases. The CDR3 sequence is 16 residues long. DNA for the CDR3: TGTGCCAGCACAACTTCAGGACTAGCGGGGGACAATGAGCAGTTCTTC. Its translation is CASTTSGLAGDNEQFF.

The rearrangement joins TRBV7-2 to TRBJ1-3, with a weak D call TRBD1 (5 bases). Germline assignment: CDR1 SGHTA and CDR2 FQGNSA. The CDR3 spans 15 residues. The V end lost 5 bases, the J end lost 6 bases, and 17 bases lay between the germline ends. DNA for the CDR3: TGTGCCAGCAGCCCGATCCAGGGAATGGAAAACACCATATATTTT. Its protein is CASSPIQGMENTIYF.

The chain joins TRBV9 to TRBJ2-1, with unresolved D. Germline V gene data show CDR1 as SGDLS and CDR2 as YYNGEE. Trimming left V 1 base short and J 6 bases short, with 14 bases between. The CDR3 consists of 15 residues. CDR3 amino acids: CASSVQFGPTNEQFF. The CDR3 coding sequence is TGTGCCAGCAGCGTACAGTTTGGGCCCACCAATGAGCAGTTCTTC.

The genes are TRBV6-5 and TRBJ1-2; D perhaps matches TRBD1 (5 bases). CDR3 length equals 15 residues. CDR1 is MNHEY and CDR2 is SVGAGI in the germline V gene. V lost 2 bases, J lost 2 bases, and 12 bases lay in between. The CDR3 DNA reads as TGTGCCAGCAGTTACCAGATGGGGCGCAACTATGGCTACACCTTC. Its protein product is CASSYQMGRNYGYTF.

This sequence joins TRBV4-3 and TRBJ2-3; 9 bases fit TRBD1. The germline V gene encodes CDR1 LGHNA and CDR2 YSLEER. This CDR3 is 13 amino acids long. V was clipped by 5 bases and J by 7 bases; unmatched bases: 4. DNA for the CDR3: TGCGCCAGCAGCACGACAGGGGGAAATACGCAGTATTTT. It codes for CASSTTGGNTQYF.